This TCR beta chain was sequenced for a study of blood T cell repertoires in COVID-19. At the level of the study: Nucleic acid was either cDNA or gDNA, and it came from T cells, B-cell-depleted T cells, or PBMCs.

Data came from immunoSEQ multiplex PCR; TCRdb stores just in-frame clones and leaves some out. The sample records 350,000 to 400,000 clones, roughly 89% being singletons. Germline V gives CDR1 MGHDK, CDR2 SYGVNS. This CDR3 is 15 amino acids long. Trimming shortened V by 2 bases and J by 0 bases, and 9 bases separated the two germline ends. The study drew participants aged about 18 to 89 years from approximately 23 US areas. The clonotype comes from a woman between 25 and 40 years old who had recovered from COVID-19. The V gene is TRBV25-1, the J gene TRBJ2-3; D ambiguous. The sequenced sample consisted of PBMCs or T cells enriched from blood (not recorded which). This chain's CDR3 is CASSEQEPSTDTQYF. The CDR3 coding sequence is TGTGCCAGCAGTGAACAGGAACCTAGCACAGATACGCAGTATTTT.